The sequence of this T cell receptor (beta chain) was determined in a study of OX40 agonist ivuxolimab in advanced cancers. Across the study: The patients received ivuxolimab by intravenous route every 2 weeks at 0.01 to 10 mg/kg.

Overall study results and limits: Among T cells, CD8+ cells averaged more expanded clones than CD4+ cells. Several nonresponders also turned out to have low normalized T-cell clonal expansion.

Looked up from germline, CDR1 is LNHNV and CDR2 is YYDKDF (reference sequence). The CDR3 extends over 13 amino acids. V gave up 0 bases and J gave up 5 bases, with 7 bases separating them. Some clones are missing from TCRdb's copy, which holds only in-frame ones; the method was immunoSEQ multiplex PCR. This sample has tens of thousands of clones; 70% to 90% occur once, and the top ten carry roughly 1.9%. With regard to this clone: Its target is unknown.

The specimen comprised CD4+ or CD8+ T cells sorted from blood, sampled in a trial of the OX40 agonist ivuxolimab. This chain uses TRBV15 with TRBJ2-5; no clear D. This TCR was sampled from an adult with an advanced solid tumor such as melanoma, head and neck, liver or kidney cancer. In DNA, the CDR3 is TGTGCCACCAGCAGAGATAAGACGGAGACCCAGTACTTC. The encoded protein is CATSRDKTETQYF. The entire variable domain, with the rest obtained from reference TRBV15 and TRBJ2-5, is as follows: DAMVIQNPRYQVTQFGKPVTLSCSQTLNHNVMYWYQQKSSQAPKLLFHYYDKDFNNEADTPDNFQSRRPNTSFCFLDIRSPGLGDTAMYLCATSRDKTETQYFGPGTRLLVL.